These T cell receptor beta chains were read from a single sample in a study of shared clonotypes between healthy human individuals. The protocol was immunoSEQ multiplex PCR, while the TCRdb copy is restricted to in-frame clones and leaves out a portion. The sample has some 2.3 million clones, 85% to 95% seen once. The sequencing input was naive CD4+ T cells from PBMCs. The receptors stem from a man aged 18-30 years in good health. Some clones in this sample may be carry-over from other donors' samples. CDR3s include the opening cysteine and the closing phenylalanine or tryptophan. The D gene is left open where the match is weak. Expanded clones are given a class, and other clones once, few, many or no size at all.

>NA|TRBJ2-7|TRBV5-6|NA
TGTGCCAGCAGTGGGAGAGCTTTGGTGGGCGAGCAGTACTTC
CASSGRALVGEQYF
>NA|TRBJ2-3|TRBV5-1|NA
TGCGCCAGCAGCATTACCACAGATACGCAGTATTTT
CASSITTDTQYF
>NA|TRBJ1-2|TRBV6-1|TRBD1
TGTGCCAGCAGTGTGGACAGGGATGGCTACACCTTC
CASSVDRDGYTF
>once|TRBJ2-1|TRBV2|NA
TGTGCCAGCAGTGAAGCGGGTCGCTCCTACAATGAGCAGTTCTTC
CASSEAGRSYNEQFF
>NA|TRBJ1-2|TRBV16|NA
TGTGCCAGCAGCCAGATAAACTATGGCTACACCTTC
CASSQINYGYTF
>NA|TRBJ2-2|TRBV11-3|NA
TGTGCCAGCAGCTTAGATGGGACCCTCACCGGGGAGCTGTTTTTT
CASSLDGTLTGELFF
>NA|TRBJ2-2|TRBV18|TRBD1
TGTGCCAGCTCAGCAGGGGGCGCGAACACCGGGGAGCTGTTTTTT
CASSAGGANTGELFF
>NA|TRBJ1-2|TRBV16|NA
TGTGCCAGCAGCCTCACACAGGGAAACTATGGCTACACCTTC
CASSLTQGNYGYTF
>NA|TRBJ2-7|TRBV19|TRBD1
TGTGCCAGTAGTATGAGGGGACAGGGATACGAGCAGTACTTC
CASSMRGQGYEQYF
>few|TRBJ1-5|TRBV2|NA
TGTGCCAGCAGTGAAGACAGGGCGGGACAGCCCCAGCATTTT
CASSEDRAGQPQHF
>NA|TRBJ2-1|TRBV5-1|NA
TGCGCCAGCAGCGTGGGGGGACCCTACAATGAGCAGTTCTTC
CASSVGGPYNEQFF
>NA|TRBJ2-3|TRBV6-5|NA
TGTGCCAGCAGTTACCAGGAGTACGGAGATACGCAGTATTTT
CASSYQEYGDTQYF
>NA|TRBJ1-1|TRBV15|NA
TGTGCCACCAGCAAAAAGCAGATCGGCCTGGGCACTGAAGCTTTCTTT
CATSKKQIGLGTEAFF
>NA|TRBJ2-7|TRBV5-1|NA
TGCGCCAGCAGCTTGGCGGCTAGTAACTACGAGCAGTACTTC
CASSLAASNYEQYF
>NA|TRBJ2-2|TRBV7-9|NA
TGTGCCAGCAGCCCCACCGCATGGACCGGGGAGCTGTTTTTT
CASSPTAWTGELFF
>NA|TRBJ1-5|TRBV2|NA
TGTGCCAGCTGCGGTAGGGAGGGCAATCAGCCCCAGCATTTT
CASCGREGNQPQHF
>NA|TRBJ1-4|TRBV5-1|TRBD1
TGCGCCAGCAGCTTGGGTGGCAGGGGGATCGAAAAACTGTTTTTT
CASSLGGRGIEKLFF
>NA|TRBJ2-5|TRBV9|NA
TGTGCCAGCAGCGTAGTGGCGGACCAAGAGACCCAGTACTTC
CASSVVADQETQYF
>NA|TRBJ1-2|TRBV29-1|NA
TGCAGCGTTGGGTACTCCTCCTATGGCTACACCTTC
CSVGYSSYGYTF
>NA|TRBJ2-7|TRBV5-1|TRBD1
TGCGCCAGCGGGCTCTCTCCGGGACAGAGCTCCTACGAGCAGTACTTC
CASGLSPGQSSYEQYF
>NA|TRBJ2-7|TRBV14|NA
TGTGCCAGCAGCGGAGCCTACGAGCAGTACTTC
CASSGAYEQYF
>NA|TRBJ2-3|TRBV28|NA
TGTGCCAGCGGCGGGCAGTATTTT
CASGGQYF